This T cell receptor (beta chain) emerged from a study of human CD8 memory T cell subsets. Libraries for TCR beta were constructed using UMI-labeled 5' RACE. From the 5' RACE reads, TCRdb lists one entry per CDR3 protein and no DNA. Listed are thousands of distinct CDR3 sequences; more than 20% falls within the top ten. This CDR3 spans 14 amino acids. The germline gives CDR1 SGHAT, CDR2 FQDESV (reference sequence). TSTEM, the stem-like memory CD8+ T cells, were CCR7+ PD-1- TIGIT-. This clonotype counts as medium-sized by frequency. Sequencing used CD8+ stem-like memory T cells (TSCM and TCM) sorted from PBMCs. Subset defined: stem-like memory CD8 T cells (TSTEM), CCR7+ PD-1- TIGIT-. The sequence derives from a human donor in good health. The chain carries TRBV11-1 and TRBJ1-1; there is no DNA to check the TCRdb D call of TRBD1. CDR3 in amino acids: CASSNTGGYTEAFF.